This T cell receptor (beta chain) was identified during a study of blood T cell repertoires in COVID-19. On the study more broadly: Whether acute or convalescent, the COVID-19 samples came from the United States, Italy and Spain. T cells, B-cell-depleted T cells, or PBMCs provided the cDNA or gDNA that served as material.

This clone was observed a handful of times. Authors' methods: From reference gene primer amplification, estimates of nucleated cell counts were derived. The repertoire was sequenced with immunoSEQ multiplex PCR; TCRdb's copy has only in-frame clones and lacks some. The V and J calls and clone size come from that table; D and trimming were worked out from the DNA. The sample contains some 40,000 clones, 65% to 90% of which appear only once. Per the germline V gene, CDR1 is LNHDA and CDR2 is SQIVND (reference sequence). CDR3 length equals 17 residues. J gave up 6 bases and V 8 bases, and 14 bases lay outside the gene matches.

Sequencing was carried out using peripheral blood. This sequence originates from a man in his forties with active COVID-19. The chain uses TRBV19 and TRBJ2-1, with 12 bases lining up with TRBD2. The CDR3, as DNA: TGTGCCAGTTCTCCGGGACTAGCGGGCCCGAGGGGCAATGAGCAGTTCTTC. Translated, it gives CASSPGLAGPRGNEQFF. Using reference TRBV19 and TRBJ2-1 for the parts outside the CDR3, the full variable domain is DGGITQSPKYLFRKEGQNVTLSCEQNLNHDAMYWYRQDPGQGLRLIYYSQIVNDFQKGDIAEGYSVSREKKESFPLTVTSAQKNPTAFYLCASSPGLAGPRGNEQFFGPGTRLTVL.